The 12 T cell receptor beta chains below all came from one sample that was sequenced in a study of identical twins. Via MiXCR, TCRdb re-called the 5' RACE reads, giving one row per CDR3 protein. The table shows 200,000 to 300,000 distinct CDR3 sequences, with 6% to 8% occurring only once. This sample also belongs to another study, concerning yellow fever vaccine responses in identical twins.

Material for sequencing was CD8+ T cells sorted from blood. The origin of the receptors is a woman aged 18-29 years in good health.

Many counts were recorded for this clonotype. The rearrangement links TRBV6-2 or TRBV6-3 to TRBJ1-1; tentatively, D is TRBD1 (5 bases). CDR3 length: 13 amino acids. In germline, CDR1 is MNHEY, CDR2 SVGEGT. The V end was cut by 4 bases, the J end by 3 bases, with 9 bases between. The CDR3 is CASSLSGYTEAFF. CDR3 DNA: TGTGCCAGCAGTTTATCAGGGTACACTGAAGCTTTCTTT.

This clonotype was found many times. The chain recombines TRBV29-1 with TRBJ2-7, with 10 bases aligning to TRBD2. Looked up from germline, CDR1 is SQVTM and CDR2 is ANQGSEA. This CDR3 contains 15 residues. V was pared by 6 bases and J by 5 bases, with 13 bases of the junction left unmatched. Here the CDR3 reads CSVGVGTSVKDEQYF. CDR3 in DNA: TGCAGCGTCGGGGTTGGGACTAGCGTTAAAGACGAGCAGTACTTC.

The rearrangement links TRBV6-5 to TRBJ2-1; 10 bases match TRBD2. The CDR3 runs 15 residues. Germline assignment: CDR1 MNHEY and CDR2 SVGAGI. V was pared by 4 bases and J by 5 bases, with 5 bases of the junction left unmatched. CDR3 loop: CASSWGLAFDNEQFF. As DNA, the CDR3 is TGTGCCAGCAGTTGGGGACTAGCGTTCGACAATGAGCAGTTCTTC.

The sample holds a few counts of this clonotype. The chain uses TRBV6-5 and TRBJ2-1; D could derive from TRBD1 or TRBD2 (5 bases each). Germline CDR1 is MNHEY and CDR2 is SVGAGI. This CDR3 contains 15 residues. Trimming removed 2 bases from V and 3 bases from J, with 11 bases in between. The CDR3 reads CASSYQSGHYNEQFF. As DNA, the CDR3 is TGTGCCAGCAGTTACCAAAGCGGACACTACAATGAGCAGTTCTTC.

This clonotype occurred many times. The chain has TRBV9 and TRBJ2-7; 8 bases map to TRBD1. The length of the CDR3 is 14 residues. The J segment lost 3 bases and the V segment lost 0 bases, leaving 2 bases of the junction unmatched. Germline CDR1 is SGDLS and CDR2 is YYNGEE. Here the CDR3 DNA reads TGTGCCAGCAGCGTAGGACAGGGGAACTACGAGCAGTACTTC. Its protein is CASSVGQGNYEQYF.

This clonotype was detected many times. The genes are TRBV7-9 and TRBJ2-7; 7 bases match TRBD2. The length of the CDR3 is 13 residues. The trim removed 6 bases at V and 4 bases at J, leaving 6 bases unmatched. Germline V CDR1 and CDR2: SEHNR, FQNEAQ (reference sequence). CDR3 coding DNA: TGTGCCAGCAGTCCAAGCGGGATATACGAGCAGTACTTC. Translation: CASSPSGIYEQYF.

This clonotype came up a few times. This chain uses TRBV27 with TRBJ2-6; D is perhaps TRBD2 (6 bases). Trimming took 4 bases from V and 3 from J, leaving 13 bases between them. The germline gives CDR1 MNHEY, CDR2 SMNVEV (reference sequence). The CDR3 consists of 16 residues. The DNA for the CDR3 is TGTGCCAGCAGTTCCCCGGGGGACTTTGGGGCCAACGTCCTGACTTTC. Translating gives CASSSPGDFGANVLTF.

V usage is TRBV4-1 and J usage is TRBJ2-1; TRBD1 aligns across 8 bases. J gave up 10 bases and V 10 bases, and 12 bases lay outside the gene matches. CDR1 MGHRA and CDR2 YSYEKL come from the germline V gene. The CDR3 runs to 13 residues. The CDR3: CAIARTGLEEQFF. The CDR3 nucleotides are TGCGCCATAGCCCGGACAGGGTTGGAGGAGCAGTTCTTC.

Note on this clonotype: This sequence may be a read error, since a much larger clone differs from it by one base. This rearrangement joins TRBV29-1 to TRBJ2-1; no firm D call. There are 14 residues in the CDR3. Germline loops: CDR1 SQVTM, CDR2 ANQGSEA. The CDR3 sequence is CIVEQEPSYNEQFF. The CDR3 DNA reads TGCATCGTTGAGCAGGAGCCGTCCTACAATGAGCAGTTCTTC.

In this sample, this clonotype turned up many times. The chain has TRBV12-3 or TRBV12-4 and TRBJ1-1; weak D call: TRBD1 (5 bases). The CDR3 sequence is 14 residues long. V lost 4 bases and J lost 0, with 9 bases in between. CDR3 bases: TGTGCCAGCAGTTGGGACGGTATGAACACTGAAGCTTTCTTT. Translation: CASSWDGMNTEAFF.

This clonotype was seen more than once but under ten times. The gene calls are TRBV28 and TRBJ1-5, with D perhaps TRBD1 (5 bases). The CDR3 runs to 16 residues. V lost 3 bases and J lost 2, with 14 bases in between. Germline V gene lookup returns CDR1 MDHEN and CDR2 SYDVKM. CDR3 sequence (DNA): TGTGCCAGCAGTTTTGGGCGGACAAGAGGCAATCAGCCCCAGCATTTT. It encodes CASSFGRTRGNQPQHF.

This clonotype was counted ten times or more. The chain recombines TRBV12-3 or TRBV12-4 with TRBJ2-1; no reliable D call. This CDR3 region has 12 residues. The germline V and J ends were trimmed by 6 bases and 5 bases, with 8 bases remaining between them. The DNA for the CDR3 is TGTGCCAGCAGCTTCGGCAACAATGAGCAGTTCTTC. Translation: CASSFGNNEQFF.